This T cell receptor (beta chain) was recorded in a study of identical twins. Each cDNA held unique molecular identifiers, and template switching gave it a universal primer site. TCRdb reprocessed the 5' RACE reads via MiXCR and lists one record per CDR3 protein. The sample records about 730,000 distinct CDR3 sequences, around 21% being singletons. Per the germline V gene, CDR1 is DFQATT and CDR2 is SNEGSKA (reference sequence). The CDR3 covers 15 residues. J was trimmed by 0 bases and V by 6 bases; bases with no gene match: 9. Separately, the same data were catalogued under a study of T cells expressing NK-cell markers. As that report states: Each of roughly six donors carried dominant NKG2C+ clonotypes accounting for about 1.0-7.5% of CD8+ T cells.

The sample consisted of PBMCs. This chain connects TRBV20-1 to TRBJ2-7; 9 bases agree with TRBD2. The receptor was derived from a woman aged 18-30 years in good health. This chain's CDR3 is CSAQGLAGNSYEQYF. In DNA form, the CDR3 reads TGCAGTGCCCAAGGGCTAGCGGGAAACTCCTACGAGCAGTACTTC.